A single sample is the source of the 29 T cell receptor beta chains below, sequenced in a study of beta chain features in type 1 diabetes. Expressed TCRB transcripts were sequenced after all isolated RNA was converted to cDNA. Here immunoSEQ multiplex PCR was the method, and the copy in TCRdb shows in-frame clones only, minus some. This repertoire shows 350,000 to 450,000 clones, about 15% found once; its top ten account for about 0.018%. The sequencing sample was made of naive CD4+ T cells from blood. These receptor sequences come from a woman between 18 and 30 years old in good health.

This chain joins TRBV20-1 and TRBJ2-5; D ambiguous. V lost 3 bases and J 5 bases, leaving 7 bases between the germline ends. Germline CDR1 is DFQATT and CDR2 is SNEGSKA (reference sequence). This CDR3 is 11 amino acids long. CDR3 in amino acids: CSASGSETQYF. CDR3 bases: TGCAGTGCTAGCGGTTCGGAGACCCAGTACTTC.

The chain combines TRBV7-9 with TRBJ2-1; 10 bases are a match to TRBD1. The length of the CDR3 is 16 residues. Germline V CDR1 and CDR2: SEHNR, FQNEAQ (reference sequence). J lost 8 bases, V lost 5 bases, and 12 bases had no gene match. The CDR3: CASSPRWGQGFDEQFF. CDR3 nucleotides: TGTGCCAGCAGCCCGAGATGGGGACAGGGGTTTGATGAGCAGTTCTTC.

The V call is TRBV29-1, the J call TRBJ2-3; D is possibly TRBD1 (5 bases). V was pared by 7 bases and J by 6 bases, with 14 bases between. Germline CDR1 SQVTM, CDR2 ANQGSEA. This CDR3 has 12 amino acids. The CDR3 DNA is TGCAGCGCTGGGGCCTTAGTTGATACGCAGTATTTT. Translation: CSAGALVDTQYF.

This chain connects TRBV6-5 to TRBJ1-1; 7 bases are a match to TRBD1. The germline CDR1 and CDR2 sequences are MNHEY and SVGAGI. The CDR3 is 14 amino acids. Unmatched junction bases numbered 4, after V lost 6 bases and J lost 0 bases. This CDR3 is CASSFDRVNTEAFF. The CDR3 DNA reads as TGTGCCAGCAGCTTCGACAGGGTGAACACTGAAGCTTTCTTT.

This rearrangement joins TRBV30 to TRBJ2-3; 11 positions match TRBD2. J was trimmed by 7 bases and V by 4 bases; bases with no gene match: 7. Germline CDR1 reads GTSNPN; CDR2 reads SVGIG (reference sequence). The CDR3 has 14 amino acids. DNA for the CDR3: TGTGCCTGGATTACTAGCGGGAGAACAAATACGCAGTATTTT. Protein: CAWITSGRTNTQYF. Full variable domain (missing parts from reference TRBV30 and TRBJ2-3): SQTIHQWPATLVQPVGSPLSLECTVEGTSNPNLYWYRQAAGRGLQLLFYSVGIGQISSEVPQNLSASRPQDRQFILSSKKLLLSDSGFYLCAWITSGRTNTQYFGPGTRLTVL.

The rearrangement links TRBV9 to TRBJ2-6, with 9 bases that match TRBD1. CDR1 is SGDLS, CDR2 YYNGEE, per germline. This CDR3 region has 17 residues. J lost 0 bases, V lost 5 bases, and 6 bases had no gene match. Written as DNA, the CDR3 is TGTGCCAGCAGTGCAGGGACAGGGAACTCTGGGGCCAACGTCCTGACTTTC. Protein product: CASSAGTGNSGANVLTF.

With regard to this clone: Other DNA sequences of this sample code for an identical CDR3. The chain recombines TRBV30 with TRBJ1-1; TRBD1 matches at 7 bases. The CDR3 has 13 residues. Germline CDR1 reads GTSNPN; CDR2 reads SVGIG (reference sequence). V shed 4 bases and J 1 base; nucleotides not matched to a gene: 3. CDR3 sequence (DNA): TGTGCCTGGACGGGACAGCCGAACACTGAAGCTTTCTTT. Its translation is CAWTGQPNTEAFF.

This clone was found a few times. The chain carries TRBV6-6 and TRBJ2-7; D possibly corresponds to TRBD2 (5 bases). Germline V gene lookup returns CDR1 MNHNY and CDR2 SVGAGI (reference sequence). V lost 2 bases and J lost 0, with 11 bases in between. The CDR3 consists of 15 residues. CDR3 loop: CASSYIQRSSYEQYF. CDR3 bases: TGTGCCAGCAGTTACATCCAGCGGAGCTCCTACGAGCAGTACTTC.

V is TRBV30 and J is TRBJ1-2; D is unresolved. Germline CDR1 is GTSNPN and CDR2 is SVGIG (reference sequence). The CDR3 loop spans 13 amino acids. Trimming pared 0 bases from V and 4 bases from J, leaving 9 bases between. The CDR3 DNA follows: TGTGCCTGGAGTGTACGTACAGTCTATGGCTACACCTTC. Amino acid sequence: CAWSVRTVYGYTF.

This chain joins TRBV5-1 and TRBJ2-1; D gene uncertain. The CDR3 sequence is 13 residues long. V was shortened by 1 base and J by 5 bases, with 7 bases between the two germline ends. Germline-derived CDR1 and CDR2 are SGHRS and YFSETQ. CDR3 in amino acids: CASSLTANNEQFF. DNA for the CDR3: TGCGCCAGCAGCTTGACAGCCAACAATGAGCAGTTCTTC. Full variable domain (remainder filled in from reference TRBV5-1 and TRBJ2-1): KAGVTQTPRYLIKTRGQQVTLSCSPISGHRSVSWYQQTPGQGLQFLFEYFSETQRNKGNFPGRFSGRQFSNSRSEMNVSTLELGDSALYLCASSLTANNEQFFGPGTRLTVL.

This clone showed up just a few times. The rearrangement uses TRBV6-6 and TRBJ1-5; D call uncertain. The V end was cut by 6 bases, the J end by 8 bases, with 8 bases between. The CDR3 is 11 amino acids. In germline, CDR1 is MNHNY, CDR2 SVGAGI (reference sequence). The CDR3 protein is CASSPREPQHF. The CDR3 DNA sequence: TGTGCCAGCAGCCCTCGGGAGCCCCAGCATTTT.

This clone was counted only a few times. The J gene is TRBJ2-1, the V gene TRBV29-1; the match to TRBD1 covers 7 bases. CDR3 size: 13 residues. With 8 bases clipped from V and 6 bases from J, the junction kept 10 bases outside the gene matches. Germline-derived CDR1 and CDR2 are SQVTM and ANQGSEA. Written as DNA, the CDR3 is TGCAGCCTCCGATTCACAGGGGTCAATGAGCAGTTCTTC. Protein: CSLRFTGVNEQFF.

The V call is TRBV30, the J call TRBJ2-7; a possible D gene is TRBD2 (6 bases). The V end was cut by 3 bases, the J end by 4 bases, with 13 bases between. The CDR3 consists of 13 residues. The germline gives CDR1 GTSNPN, CDR2 SVGIG (reference sequence). CDR3 residues: CAWRTEGRYEQYF. DNA for the CDR3: TGTGCCTGGAGAACAGAGGGGAGGTACGAGCAGTACTTC.

V gene TRBV30 combines with J gene TRBJ2-1; 7 bases agree with TRBD2. Germline CDR1 and CDR2: GTSNPN and SVGIG (reference sequence). The CDR3 runs to 13 residues. V shed 2 bases and J 9 bases; nucleotides not matched to a gene: 7. The DNA for the CDR3 is TGTGCCTGGAGTCTGCGGGAGTGGGGTGAGCAGTTCTTC. Protein: CAWSLREWGEQFF.

This clone has only a few counts. The rearrangement uses TRBV30 and TRBJ2-3, with D possibly matching TRBD2 (5 bases). Germline CDR1 is GTSNPN and CDR2 is SVGIG (reference sequence). This CDR3 is built from 15 residues. Trimming left V 0 bases short and J 2 bases short, with 12 bases between. CDR3 coding DNA: TGTGCCTGGAGTGTAAGAGGCGGGTTCACAGATACGCAGTATTTT. Its translation is CAWSVRGGFTDTQYF.

There are a few counts of this clone. V and J are TRBV29-1 and TRBJ2-1, with TRBD1 as a possible D gene (6 bases). Germline V gene lookup returns CDR1 SQVTM and CDR2 ANQGSEA. V lost 7 bases and J lost 7, with 20 bases in between. The CDR3 loop spans 14 amino acids. CDR3 in DNA: TGCAGCGCCCCACAACAGGGTTGGTCTAATGAGCAGTTCTTC. Its translation: CSAPQQGWSNEQFF.

The rearrangement links TRBV29-1 to TRBJ1-2; D is ambiguous. Per germline, CDR1 SQVTM and CDR2 ANQGSEA. Trimming cost V 4 bases and J 4 bases, with 19 bases left between them. The CDR3 consists of 15 residues. In DNA form, the CDR3 reads TGCAGCGTTGTTAATCGACTGACGAAAACCTATGGCTACACCTTC. Translated: CSVVNRLTKTYGYTF.

This clone was detected a few times. The V call is TRBV5-1, the J call TRBJ1-2; the D is unclear. The V gene's germline CDR1 is SGHRS and CDR2 YFSETQ. With 0 bases removed from V and 1 base from J, the gap between germline ends came to 10 bases. This CDR3 is built from 15 residues. CDR3 in DNA: TGCGCCAGCAGCTTGGAGGAGGAACTTAACTATGGCTACACCTTC. Residues: CASSLEEELNYGYTF.

The chain carries TRBV2 and TRBJ2-3; D not resolved. CDR3 size: 12 residues. Germline assignment: CDR1 SNHLY and CDR2 FYNNEI. V was clipped by 6 bases and J by 7 bases, with 11 bases between them. As DNA, the CDR3 is TGTGCCAGCAGCCTCAGTTTTTATACGCAGTATTTT. As protein: CASSLSFYTQYF.

In its sample, this clone was seen a few times. The rearrangement joins TRBV7-7 to TRBJ2-5; D call uncertain. CDR3 size: 13 residues. V dropped 2 bases and J dropped 5 bases, with 9 bases sitting between them. CDR1 SSHAT and CDR2 FNYEAQ come from the germline V gene (reference sequence). The CDR3 protein is CASSLLFMETQYF. The CDR3 DNA reads as TGTGCCAGCAGCTTATTATTTATGGAGACCCAGTACTTC.

J is TRBJ2-1 and V is TRBV7-9, with TRBD1 matching over 7 bases. This CDR3 is built from 15 residues. Germline CDR1 SEHNR, CDR2 FQNEAQ (reference sequence). The ends lost 5 bases at V and 2 bases at J; junction bases unmatched: 6. In nucleotides, the CDR3 is TGTGCCAGCAGCCCGGGACAGATAGCCTACAATGAGCAGTTCTTC. Its protein product is CASSPGQIAYNEQFF.

This clone was observed a few times. The chain links TRBV7-2 to TRBJ2-5; 8 nucleotides agree with TRBD1. Germline CDR1 is SGHTA and CDR2 is FQGNSA. This CDR3 comprises 16 residues. Losses at the gene ends were 5 bases for V and 5 bases for J; bases not matched to a gene: 13. The CDR3 DNA sequence: TGTGCCAGCAGCGGTCGACAGGGGACAGCAAGGGAGACCCAGTACTTC. This gives the protein CASSGRQGTARETQYF.

This clone was detected a few times. CDR3: CSVEVNRVRTGELFF. DNA for the CDR3: TGCAGCGTTGAAGTTAACAGGGTGAGAACCGGGGAGCTGTTTTTT. J is TRBJ2-2 and V is TRBV29-1, with a tentative D call TRBD1 (6 bases). V lost 1 base and J 5 bases, leaving 14 bases between the germline ends. Germline-derived CDR1 and CDR2 are SQVTM and ANQGSEA. CDR3 size: 15 residues.

V gene TRBV4-3 combines with J gene TRBJ2-1; 8 nucleotides align to TRBD2. Germline lookup yields CDR1 LGHNA and CDR2 YSLEER. The CDR3 sequence is 17 residues long. The junction had 8 bases not matched to a gene; V was cut back by 0 bases and J by 4 bases. CDR3 bases: TGCGCCAGCAGCCAAGATTCGGGGGGGGCGGGATACAATGAGCAGTTCTTC. Translated, it gives CASSQDSGGAGYNEQFF.

In its sample, this clone was seen a few times. The rearrangement joins TRBV28 to TRBJ1-2; D is possibly TRBD1 (6 bases). The CDR3 is 16 residues long. Germline values: CDR1 MDHEN, CDR2 SYDVKM. The V gene lost 6 bases and the J gene lost 3 bases, with 20 bases spanning the gap. Here the CDR3 DNA reads TGTGCCAGCAGATCCGGGGGGCGGATTGGGGACTATGGCTACACCTTC. Its protein is CASRSGGRIGDYGYTF.

This clone was counted only a few times. The rearrangement joins TRBV10-3 to TRBJ1-1; no reliable D call. V lost 6 bases to trimming and J lost 0 bases, with 8 bases between them. Germline CDR1 is ENHRY and CDR2 is SYGVKD. The CDR3 runs to 13 residues. The CDR3 sequence: CAIRVDLNTEAFF. The CDR3 nucleotides are TGTGCCATCAGGGTAGATTTGAACACTGAAGCTTTCTTT.

This clone was counted a few times. The CDR3 nucleotides read TGTGCCAGCAGTTTTGCAGACTACTACACTGAAGCTTTCTTT. Residues: CASSFADYYTEAFF. V is TRBV28 and J is TRBJ1-1; D unresolved. Germline CDR1 MDHEN, CDR2 SYDVKM. The CDR3 has 14 residues. The V and J ends lost 3 bases and 3 bases respectively, with 11 bases between them.

This clone was counted only a few times. The sample contains more than one DNA sequence encoding this CDR3. The chain combines TRBV5-1 with TRBJ2-1, with D possibly TRBD1 on 6 matching bases. Germline CDR1 and CDR2: SGHRS and YFSETQ. V lost 4 bases and J lost 2, with 13 bases in between. This CDR3 is 15 amino acids long. Here the CDR3 DNA reads TGCGCCAGCAGCCCTCTGGCAGGGGCCTACAATGAGCAGTTCTTC. It is translated as CASSPLAGAYNEQFF. Variable domain in full (rest from reference TRBV5-1 and TRBJ2-1): KAGVTQTPRYLIKTRGQQVTLSCSPISGHRSVSWYQQTPGQGLQFLFEYFSETQRNKGNFPGRFSGRQFSNSRSEMNVSTLELGDSALYLCASSPLAGAYNEQFFGPGTRLTVL.

This clone showed up just a few times. The chain has TRBV7-2 and TRBJ2-1, with 7 bases matching TRBD1. Germline assignment: CDR1 SGHTA and CDR2 FQGNSA. V shed 6 bases, J shed 3 bases, and the junction held 11 bases outside the gene matches. The CDR3 loop spans 16 amino acids. The CDR3 DNA sequence: TGTGCCAGCAGGATCGAGGGACAGATAAACTACAATGAGCAGTTCTTC. As protein: CASRIEGQINYNEQFF. The full variable domain, completed using reference TRBV7-2 and TRBJ2-1, is GAGVSQSPSNKVTEKGKDVELRCDPISGHTALYWYRQSLGQGLEFLIYFQGNSAPDKSGLPSDRFSAERTGGSVSTLTIQRTQQEDSAVYLCASRIEGQINYNEQFFGPGTRLTVL.